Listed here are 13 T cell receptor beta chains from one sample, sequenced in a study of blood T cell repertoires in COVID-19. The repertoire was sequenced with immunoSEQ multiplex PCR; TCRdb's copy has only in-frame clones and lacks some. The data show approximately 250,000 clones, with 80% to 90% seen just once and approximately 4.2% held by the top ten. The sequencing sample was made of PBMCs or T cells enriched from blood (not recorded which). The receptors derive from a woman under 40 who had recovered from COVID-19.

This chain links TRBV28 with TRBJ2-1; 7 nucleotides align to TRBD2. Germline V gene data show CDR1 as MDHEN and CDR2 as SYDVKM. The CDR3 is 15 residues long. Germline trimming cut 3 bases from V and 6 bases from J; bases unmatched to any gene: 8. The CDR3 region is CASSFLGTTSNEQFF. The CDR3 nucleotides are TGTGCCAGCAGTTTCTTGGGGACTACCTCCAATGAGCAGTTCTTC.

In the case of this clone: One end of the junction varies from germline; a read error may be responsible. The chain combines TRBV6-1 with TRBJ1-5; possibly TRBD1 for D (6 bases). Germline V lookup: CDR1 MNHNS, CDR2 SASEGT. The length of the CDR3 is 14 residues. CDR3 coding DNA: TGTGCCAGCAGTGGAGGGACATGGAATCGGCCCCAGCATTTT. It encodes CASSGGTWNRPQHF.

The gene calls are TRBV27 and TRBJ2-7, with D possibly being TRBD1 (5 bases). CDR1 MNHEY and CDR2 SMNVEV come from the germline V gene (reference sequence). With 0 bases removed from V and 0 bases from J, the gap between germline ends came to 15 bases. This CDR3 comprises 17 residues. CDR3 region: CASSLSRRQSRSYEQYF. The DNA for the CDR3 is TGTGCCAGCAGTTTATCCCGCCGACAGTCACGCTCCTACGAGCAGTACTTC.

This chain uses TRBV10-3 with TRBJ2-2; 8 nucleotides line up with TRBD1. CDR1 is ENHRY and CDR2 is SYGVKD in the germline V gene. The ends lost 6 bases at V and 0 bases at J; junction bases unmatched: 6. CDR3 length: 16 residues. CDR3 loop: CAIRETDRANTGELFF. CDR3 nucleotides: TGTGCCATCAGGGAAACGGACAGGGCGAACACCGGGGAGCTGTTTTTT.

The CDR3 sequence is CASSLLAGGPGTQYF. CDR3 nucleotides: TGTGCCAGCAGCTTACTAGCGGGAGGGCCAGGGACCCAGTACTTC. This sequence joins TRBV7-8 and TRBJ2-5; 12 bases fit TRBD2. Germline V gene lookup returns CDR1 SGHVS and CDR2 FQNEAQ. With 2 bases clipped from V and 7 bases from J, the junction kept 5 bases outside the gene matches. This CDR3 is built from 15 residues.

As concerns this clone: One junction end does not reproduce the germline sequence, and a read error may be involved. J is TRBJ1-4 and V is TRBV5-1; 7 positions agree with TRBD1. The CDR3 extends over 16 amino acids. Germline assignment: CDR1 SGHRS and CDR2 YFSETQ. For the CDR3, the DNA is TGCGCCAGCAGCCCGGGGACAGCCTCAACTAATAAAAAACTGTTTTTT. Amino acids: CASSPGTASTNKKLFF. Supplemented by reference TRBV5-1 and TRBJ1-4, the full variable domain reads KAGVTQTPRYLIKTRGQQVTLSCSPISGHRSVSWYQQTPGQGLQFLFEYFSETQRNKGNFPGRFSGRQFSNSRSEMNVSTLELGDSALYLCASSPGTASTNKKLFFGSGTQLSVL.

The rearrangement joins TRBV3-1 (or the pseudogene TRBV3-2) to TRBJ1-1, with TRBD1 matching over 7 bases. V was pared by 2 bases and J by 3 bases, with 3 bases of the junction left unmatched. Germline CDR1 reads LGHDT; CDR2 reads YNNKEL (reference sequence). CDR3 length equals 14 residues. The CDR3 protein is CASSQSRGDTEAFF. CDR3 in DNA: TGTGCCAGCAGCCAATCCAGGGGGGACACTGAAGCTTTCTTT.

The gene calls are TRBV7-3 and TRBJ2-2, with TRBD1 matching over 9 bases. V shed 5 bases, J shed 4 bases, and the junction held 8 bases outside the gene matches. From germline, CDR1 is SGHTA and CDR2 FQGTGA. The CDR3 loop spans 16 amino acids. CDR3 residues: CASSQQGALSTGELFF. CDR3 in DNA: TGTGCCAGCAGCCAACAGGGGGCGCTTAGCACCGGGGAGCTGTTTTTT.

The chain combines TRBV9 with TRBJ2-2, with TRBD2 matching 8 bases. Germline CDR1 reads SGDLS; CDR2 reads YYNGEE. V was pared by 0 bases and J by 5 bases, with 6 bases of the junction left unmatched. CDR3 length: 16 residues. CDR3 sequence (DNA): TGTGCCAGCAGCGTAGCCGGCGGGAGGTCAACCGGGGAGCTGTTTTTT. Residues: CASSVAGGRSTGELFF.

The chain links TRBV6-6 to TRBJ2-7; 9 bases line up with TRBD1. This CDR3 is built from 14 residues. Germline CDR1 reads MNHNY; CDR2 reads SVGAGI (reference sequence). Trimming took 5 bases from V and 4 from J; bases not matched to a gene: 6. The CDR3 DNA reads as TGTGCCAGCAGTCCCCCGGGACAGGGTTACGAGCAGTACTTC. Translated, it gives CASSPPGQGYEQYF.

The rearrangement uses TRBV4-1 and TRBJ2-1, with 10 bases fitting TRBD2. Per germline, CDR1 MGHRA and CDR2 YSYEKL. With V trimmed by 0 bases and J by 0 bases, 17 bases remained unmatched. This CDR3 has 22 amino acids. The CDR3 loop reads CASSQERRKREGQDRSYNEQFF. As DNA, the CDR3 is TGCGCCAGCAGCCAAGAAAGGAGGAAGCGGGAGGGCCAAGACCGCTCCTACAATGAGCAGTTCTTC.

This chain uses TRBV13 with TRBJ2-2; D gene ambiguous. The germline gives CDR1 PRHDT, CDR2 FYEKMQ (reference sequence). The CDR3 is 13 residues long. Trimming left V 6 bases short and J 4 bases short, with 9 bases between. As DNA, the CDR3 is TGTGCCAGCAGGGGCGCAAGCACCGGGGAGCTGTTTTTT. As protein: CASRGASTGELFF.

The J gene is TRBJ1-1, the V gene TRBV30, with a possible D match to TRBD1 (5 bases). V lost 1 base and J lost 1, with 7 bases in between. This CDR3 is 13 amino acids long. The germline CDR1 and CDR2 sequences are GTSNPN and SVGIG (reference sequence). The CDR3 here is CAWSAQGNTEAFF. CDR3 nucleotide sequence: TGTGCCTGGAGTGCCCAGGGGAACACTGAAGCTTTCTTT.